What follows is one T cell receptor beta chain and its context. Produced via immunoSEQ multiplex PCR; TCRdb's table is partial and in-frame only. Found here are about 210,000 clones, more than 80% of them singletons; the top ten hold under 10%. Trimming stripped 11 bases from V and 5 bases from J, with 18 bases between. The CDR3 contains 13 residues. Per the germline V gene, CDR1 is MNHEY and CDR2 is SVGAGI. These data belong to a study of blood T cell repertoires in COVID-19. This chain joins TRBV6-5 and TRBJ2-5, with a weak D call TRBD2 (7 bases). The sequenced sample was peripheral blood. This TCR was sampled from a woman of 80 years or more with COVID-19, enrolled during active disease. CDR3 DNA sequence: TGTGCCTGCCGGGGGGCCGCCAGGGAGACCCAGTACTTC. This gives the protein CACRGAARETQYF.